This entry describes one T cell receptor beta chain. The authors' processing: Estimation of nucleated cell counts relied on the amplification of reference gene primers. Measured with immunoSEQ multiplex PCR; TCRdb has only the in-frame clones, and not every one. The D gene and trimming were derived from the DNA, and the V and J assignments and clone size from that table. Of 250,000 to 300,000 clones in the sample, approximately 91% are singletons; the top ten hold 2.3%. This specimen belongs to a study of blood T cell repertoires in COVID-19. Study-level background: PBMCs, B-cell-depleted T cells, or T cells were the source of the cDNA or gDNA that made up the material.

Participants reported their clinical history, and cohort assignment relied on those reports. The germline V gene encodes CDR1 SGHRS and CDR2 YFSETQ. This CDR3 region has 14 residues. J gave up 8 bases and V 2 bases, and 8 bases lay outside the gene matches. This TCR came from a woman in her 40s with acute COVID-19. Material for sequencing was PBMCs or T cells enriched from blood (not recorded which). The chain combines TRBV5-1 with TRBJ2-3; 7 bases are shared with TRBD1. For the CDR3, the DNA is TGCGCCAGCAGCTTAGGGGGCCCCCGGGGTACGCAGTATTTT. Its protein is CASSLGGPRGTQYF.